This T cell receptor (beta chain) was recorded in a study of TIL therapy for anti-PD-1-resistant metastatic lung cancer. Overall study context: Median tumor PD-L1 proportion score was roughly 5.4%. Tumors carried a median around 1.4 non-synonymous mutations per megabase. Study-level results: This highly selected cohort may not generalize to typical lung cancer patients.

Stated time point: pre-treatment sample, taken before nivolumab and TIL therapy. Pleural nodules or supraclavicular lymph nodes made up most of the excised metastases sampled. In the case of this clone: The antigen remains unidentified.

The immunoSEQ assay was v3. Generated by immunoSEQ multiplex PCR, the TCRdb table keeps only in-frame clones and is missing some. Among over 20,000 clones listed, about two thirds were seen once. Germline CDR1 WNHNN, CDR2 SYGVQD (reference sequence). The CDR3 is made up of 16 amino acids. With 0 bases removed from V and 2 bases from J, the gap between germline ends came to 12 bases. The rearrangement uses TRBV10-1 and TRBJ2-3, with D possibly being TRBD1 or TRBD2 (5 bases each). This clonotype was sampled from a person aged 25 to 85 with non-small cell lung cancer. The sample was tumor tissue, taken at baseline. This CDR3 reads CASSESEGRFTDTQYF. In nucleotides, the CDR3 is TGCGCCAGCAGTGAGTCAGAGGGACGGTTCACAGATACGCAGTATTTT.